One sample yielded the 15 T cell receptor beta chains listed below, sequenced in a study of early T cells in non-severe SARS-CoV-2 infection. Via MiXCR, TCRdb re-called the 5' RACE reads, giving one row per CDR3 protein. The sample yields about 44,000 distinct CDR3 sequences, 20% to 25% seen once. Sequencing was performed on whole blood, taken at baseline. The source is an adult who was a healthcare worker with PCR-confirmed SARS-CoV-2 infection or an uninfected control (not recorded which).

The V gene is TRBV6-1, the J gene TRBJ2-7; 10 bases map to TRBD1. The CDR3 loop spans 14 amino acids. Germline V gives CDR1 MNHNS, CDR2 SASEGT. The V segment lost 6 bases and the J segment 3 bases; nucleotides outside the gene matches: 5. The CDR3 protein is CASRPDRGLYEQYF. CDR3 DNA sequence: TGTGCCAGCAGACCCGACAGGGGGCTCTACGAGCAGTACTTC.

This clonotype was counted at least ten times. The chain combines TRBV6-6 with TRBJ1-4, with unresolved D. The V end lost 7 bases, the J end lost 5 bases, and 11 bases lay between the germline ends. Germline CDR1 is MNHNY and CDR2 is SVGAGI (reference sequence). This CDR3 comprises 13 residues. The CDR3 DNA sequence: TGTGCCAGCACCCGGACTGAAAATGAAAAACTGTTTTTT. This translates into CASTRTENEKLFF.

The chain is built from TRBV7-2 and TRBJ1-5; D not resolved. V was pared by 5 bases and J by 10 bases, with 18 bases between. Germline assignment: CDR1 SGHTA and CDR2 FQGNSA. This CDR3 has 14 residues. This CDR3 is CASSPGPTQGPQHF. For the CDR3, the DNA is TGTGCCAGCAGCCCGGGCCCGACCCAAGGTCCCCAGCATTTT.

The chain couples TRBV11-2 to TRBJ1-3; maybe TRBD1 (6 bases). Trimming cost V 4 bases and J 4 bases, with 23 bases left between them. Germline-derived CDR1 and CDR2 are SGHAT and FQNNGV. This CDR3 has 18 residues. The CDR3 nucleotides are TGTGCCAGCAGCTCAAGCGGGACTCCAGGGGCGTCAGGAAACACCATATATTTT. Translating it yields CASSSSGTPGASGNTIYF.

This clonotype was picked up a small number of times. This sequence joins TRBV11-3 and TRBJ2-1, with D possibly matching TRBD2 (6 bases). The CDR3 covers 17 residues. Germline assignment: CDR1 SGHNT and CDR2 YENEEA. V dropped 1 base and J dropped 8 bases, with 21 bases sitting between them. The CDR3 nucleotides are TGTGCCAGCAGCTTAGGGGGTGGAGGGCCGCCCGGCCATGAGCAGTTCTTC. It is translated as CASSLGGGGPPGHEQFF. Full variable domain (outside the CDR3, taken from reference TRBV11-3 and TRBJ2-1): EAGVVQSPRYKIIEKKQPVAFWCNPISGHNTLYWYLQNLGQGPELLIRYENEEAVDDSQLPKDRFSAERLKGVDSTLKIQPAELGDSAVYLCASSLGGGGPPGHEQFFGPGTRLTVL.

The genes are TRBV3-1 and TRBJ1-2, with no clear D. V lost 0 bases, J lost 0 bases, and 8 bases lay in between. Germline loops: CDR1 LGHDT, CDR2 YNNKEL (reference sequence). The CDR3 totals 15 residues. The CDR3: CASSQEVGSNYGYTF. CDR3 bases: TGTGCCAGCAGCCAAGAAGTAGGATCTAACTATGGCTACACCTTC.

The chain employs TRBV6-2 or TRBV6-3 and TRBJ2-3; D gene uncertain. CDR3 length: 13 residues. The germline CDR1 and CDR2 sequences are MNHEY and SVGEGT. Trimming removed 7 bases from V and 3 bases from J, with 11 bases in between. The CDR3 sequence: CASTFRRTDTQYF. DNA of the CDR3: TGTGCCAGCACCTTTCGACGGACAGATACGCAGTATTTT.

The chain recombines TRBV5-1 with TRBJ1-3; 7 nucleotides match TRBD1. V lost 4 bases, J lost 2 bases, and 6 bases stayed unmatched. This CDR3 comprises 15 residues. CDR1 and CDR2 (germline): SGHRS, YFSETQ. Here the CDR3 reads CASSQTGSTGNTIYF. DNA of the CDR3: TGCGCCAGCAGCCAGACAGGGTCGACTGGAAACACCATATATTTT.

The rearrangement uses TRBV3-1 and TRBJ2-7; 7 positions agree with TRBD1. Germline V gives CDR1 LGHDT, CDR2 YNNKEL (reference sequence). The CDR3 is 14 residues long. The V and J ends lost 4 bases and 3 bases, in that order; junction bases with no gene match: 6. The CDR3 bases are TGTGCCAGCAGCCTCCGGGACAGCGACTACGAGCAGTACTTC. Its translation is CASSLRDSDYEQYF.

This clonotype was seen many times. CDR3 sequence: CSALAQTVSDTQYF. The CDR3 DNA reads TGCAGTGCCCTCGCCCAGACAGTTTCAGATACGCAGTATTTT. This sequence joins TRBV20-1 and TRBJ2-3; D might be TRBD1 (5 bases). V was shortened by 6 bases and J by 4 bases, with 17 bases between the two germline ends. This CDR3 contains 14 residues. Germline CDR1 and CDR2: DFQATT and SNEGSKA (reference sequence).

This clonotype appeared a few times. The J gene is TRBJ2-4, the V gene TRBV12-3 or TRBV12-4; D remains ambiguous. CDR3 length: 16 residues. V gave up 6 bases and J gave up 0 bases, with 15 bases separating them. The CDR3 loop reads CASSPRQTIAKNIQYF. The CDR3 nucleotides are TGTGCCAGCAGCCCCCGGCAGACAATAGCCAAAAACATTCAGTACTTC.

This clonotype was seen many times. This chain links TRBV2 with TRBJ2-3, with 10 positions matching TRBD2. CDR1 is SNHLY, CDR2 FYNNEI, per germline. After removal of 6 bases from V and 5 bases from J, the junction contained 5 bases not matched to a gene. This CDR3 comprises 14 residues. The CDR3 is CASSSGGAVDTQYF. The CDR3 bases are TGTGCCAGCAGCAGCGGGGGGGCCGTAGATACGCAGTATTTT.

This rearrangement joins TRBV27 to TRBJ2-7; either TRBD1 or TRBD2 may supply D (6 bases each). CDR1 MNHEY and CDR2 SMNVEV come from the germline V gene (reference sequence). CDR3 size: 13 residues. Trimming pared 4 bases from V and 7 bases from J, leaving 14 bases between. CDR3 sequence (DNA): TGTGCCAGCAGTTGGGGGGCAGGTAGGGAGCAGTACTTC. This encodes CASSWGAGREQYF.

In its sample, this clonotype was seen a few times. J is TRBJ2-3 and V is TRBV5-4, with D maybe TRBD1 (5 bases). The germline V and J ends were trimmed by 2 bases and 6 bases, with 10 bases remaining between them. The CDR3 is 13 amino acids. Germline CDR1 reads SGHNT; CDR2 reads YYREEE (reference sequence). Here the CDR3 DNA reads TGTGCCAGCAGCTTCACAGGTAGCGATACGCAGTATTTT. Translated: CASSFTGSDTQYF.

This clonotype was found once. The chain combines TRBV6-4 with TRBJ1-1; a weak D match, TRBD1 (6 bases). The CDR3 contains 14 residues. Looked up from germline, CDR1 is MRHNA and CDR2 is SNTAGT. V was clipped by 5 bases and J by 2 bases, with 12 bases between them. This chain's CDR3 is CASSSIGGNTEAFF. DNA of the CDR3: TGTGCCAGCAGTTCAATTGGGGGCAACACTGAAGCTTTCTTT.